This T cell receptor (beta chain) came from a study of beta chain features in type 1 diabetes (dated by TCRdb to 2016 to 2019). Study-level background: Patients and healthy donors did not differ in mean age, gender distribution, total cell number or subset yield. Whereas all 28 donors provided naive and central memory subsets, regulatory and stem cell-like memory subsets were isolated from just 8 patients and about 8 healthy donors. In the study, TCRB repertoires of sorted circulating CD4+ T cell subsets from recently diagnosed type 1 diabetes patients were compared with those of matched healthy donors. A total of about 100 million sorted cells were examined across all samples, and RNA yield correlated strongly with the number of cells per subset.

The High Capacity cDNA Reverse Transcription Kit was used to reverse transcribe all of the isolated RNA, meaning that expressed TCRB transcripts were what got sequenced. Deep immunoSEQ sequencing was applied to naive, central memory and regulatory T cell samples, giving an average of around 3.4 million total reads per sample. After sorted cells were lysed in RLT buffer, RNA was extracted with DNase-treated RNeasy Micro or Mini kits, with the choice depending on cell number. Each cell subset was processed separately to prevent cross-contamination, with patient and healthy donor samples processed together. The immunoSEQ multiplex PCR was used to amplify TCRB sequences from cDNA, yielding 87-bp fragments that span the CDR3 region. The amplicons were sequenced using the Illumina HiSeq platform. Per the authors' processing: PCR bias was computationally corrected using synthetic template baselines, reads within Hamming distance 2 were collapsed, and singletons that could not be merged were discarded. Reads were aligned against IMGT so that V, D and J genes, CDR3 length and insertions or deletions at six rearrangement sites could be assigned. Within each subset, clonotype counts were normalized to sorted cell number, and only after that were true diversity and Gini coefficients computed with the tcR R package. Repertoire sharing was quantified using the overlap coefficient calculated on TCRB nucleotide sequences. Out-of-frame TCRB sequences from naive cells were analyzed as a proxy for the pre-selection repertoire. TCRdb mirrors the immuneACCESS table, restricted to in-frame sequences. Some clones are absent from its copies; in checked studies, under half trace to an unresolved V gene, and the reason for the others is unknown. D and trimming come from the DNA, and the V and J calls and clone size come from that table. The sample table records a few hundred thousand clones; approximately 16% of these occur just once. Approximately 0.081% of the sample goes to the ten largest clones.

Summary of the overall study and its limitations: HLA sub-analyses involved small numbers of individuals, so any influence of HLA type on TCRB rearrangement remained unresolved. The naive, central memory and regulatory TCRB repertoires appeared to resemble one another more closely among patients than among healthy donors. In all four CD4+ subsets, TCRB CDR3 length was moderately but significantly shorter in type 1 diabetes patients. Because cDNA was sequenced instead of genomic DNA, highly expressing activated cells could be over-represented, though the groups showed no difference in activation or CD3 levels. Shorter templates might be favored by PCR, yet because patient and control samples were amplified and corrected together, any such skew would affect both groups equally. Patients with type 1 diabetes made fewer insertions and deleted more nucleotides at VDJ recombination sites, implying thymic rearrangement abnormalities.

Remarks on this clone: Its binding antigen is unknown. No base quality information exists; no much larger clone differs at one position.

Each donor gave one peripheral blood draw, averaging approximately 110 mL, which was collected into heparinised tubes. A BD FACSAria II and a panel including CD45RO, CCR7, CD25, CD127, CD95 and CD27 were used to sort naive, central memory, regulatory and stem cell-like memory CD4+ T cells. A purity above 98% was achieved for all sorted populations. PBMCs were isolated immediately by Lymphoprep density gradient centrifugation and stained directly without culture. To minimize batch effects, samples were stained and sorted in pairs, one healthy donor with one patient per experiment. The sample taken for sequencing was naive CD4+ T cells from blood. In the paper's terms, the cell subset or site label means: true naive CD4+ T cells. The clonotype was recovered from a man aged 30 to 45 with type 1 diabetes.

The CDR3 amino acid sequence is: CASSPGGGTHNEQFF. The DNA reads as follows: TGTGCCAGCAGTCCCGGGGGCGGGACACACAATGAGCAGTTCTTC. This receptor chain uses TRBV28 and TRBJ2-1, with the D call tentatively TRBD1 or TRBD2, each fitting 6 bases. V loses 5 bases, J loses 5 bases, and the germline ends lie 16 bases apart. The CDR3, cysteine through phenylalanine, is 15 amino acids long. The read is trimmed to its CDR3 DNA, 45 bases read in frame from base 1. The germline V gene supplies CDR1 MDHEN and CDR2 SYDVKM.